These T cell receptor beta chains were read from a single sample in a study of tumor T cells in aggressive B-cell lymphoma. Profiled with immunoSEQ multiplex PCR; TCRdb holds only in-frame clones, not every one. Among 3,000 to 3,500 clones listed, around 96% were seen once. The material sequenced was tumor tissue. Receptors originate from an adult with diffuse large B cell lymphoma. Both conserved end residues are part of each CDR3. D genes are given only for firm matches. Clone size appears in some rows only: once, few, many, or a class for an expanded clone.

d_call: TRBD1
v_call: TRBV29-1
j_call: TRBJ2-5
clone_size: -
cdr3_aa: CSVDGDSQETQYF
cdr3_nt: TGCAGCGTTGACGGGGACAGCCAAGAGACCCAGTACTTC

d_call: TRBD2
v_call: TRBV5-1
j_call: TRBJ2-7
clone_size: once
cdr3_aa: CASSLEGTSGFSYEQYF
cdr3_nt: TGCGCCAGCAGCTTGGAAGGGACTAGCGGGTTCTCCTACGAGCAGTACTTC

d_call: -
v_call: TRBV11-3
j_call: TRBJ2-3
clone_size: -
cdr3_aa: CASSLSETDTQYF
cdr3_nt: TGTGCCAGCAGCTTGAGCGAGACAGATACGCAGTATTTT

d_call: TRBD1
v_call: TRBV11-2
j_call: TRBJ2-1
clone_size: -
cdr3_aa: CASSPQQGYEQFF
cdr3_nt: TGTGCCAGCAGCCCGCAACAGGGGTATGAGCAGTTCTTC

d_call: -
v_call: TRBV2
j_call: TRBJ2-2
clone_size: -
cdr3_aa: CASHSDSGTGELFF
cdr3_nt: TGTGCCAGCCACTCAGACTCGGGCACCGGGGAGCTGTTTTTT

d_call: TRBD2
v_call: TRBV6-5
j_call: TRBJ2-3
clone_size: -
cdr3_aa: CASQLGLVSDTQYF
cdr3_nt: TGTGCCAGCCAACTAGGACTAGTCTCAGATACGCAGTATTTT

d_call: -
v_call: TRBV2
j_call: TRBJ1-4
clone_size: -
cdr3_aa: CASSEVGPYSDFGATNEKLFF
cdr3_nt: TGTGCCAGCAGTGAAGTGGGGCCTTACAGTGATTTCGGTGCAACTAATGAAAAACTGTTTTTT

d_call: TRBD1
v_call: TRBV4-2
j_call: TRBJ2-1
clone_size: -
cdr3_aa: CASSQELGQGARNEQFF
cdr3_nt: TGTGCCAGCAGCCAAGAGTTAGGTCAGGGGGCTCGCAATGAGCAGTTCTTC

d_call: -
v_call: TRBV29-1
j_call: TRBJ2-7
clone_size: -
cdr3_aa: CSVEDLFYEQYF
cdr3_nt: TGCAGCGTTGAAGACCTTTTCTACGAGCAGTACTTC

d_call: -
v_call: TRBV20-1
j_call: TRBJ2-3
clone_size: once
cdr3_aa: CSARDIDTQYF
cdr3_nt: TGCAGTGCTAGAGATATCGATACGCAGTATTTT

d_call: -
v_call: TRBV6-5
j_call: TRBJ2-3
clone_size: -
cdr3_aa: CASRADRGTQYF
cdr3_nt: TGTGCCAGCAGAGCGGACCGGGGTACGCAGTATTTT

d_call: -
v_call: TRBV30
j_call: TRBJ1-1
clone_size: -
cdr3_aa: CAWSYLAGTEAFF
cdr3_nt: TGTGCCTGGAGTTACCTAGCGGGCACTGAAGCTTTCTTT

d_call: -
v_call: TRBV30
j_call: TRBJ1-6
clone_size: -
cdr3_aa: CAWSVLGGFGNSPLHF
cdr3_nt: TGTGCCTGGAGTGTATTGGGCGGGTTCGGCAATTCACCCCTCCACTTT

d_call: -
v_call: TRBV5-1
j_call: TRBJ2-3
clone_size: -
cdr3_aa: CASSLWRESTDTQYF
cdr3_nt: TGCGCCAGCAGCTTGTGGCGGGAATCCACAGATACGCAGTATTTT

d_call: TRBD1
v_call: TRBV18
j_call: TRBJ2-7
clone_size: -
cdr3_aa: CASSPGDRVPEQYF
cdr3_nt: TGTGCCAGCTCACCTGGGGACAGGGTGCCCGAGCAGTACTTC

d_call: -
v_call: TRBV5-1
j_call: TRBJ2-4
clone_size: -
cdr3_aa: CASSLDRFENIQYF
cdr3_nt: TGCGCCAGCAGCTTGGACAGGTTCGAAAACATTCAGTACTTC

d_call: TRBD2
v_call: TRBV5-1
j_call: TRBJ2-1
clone_size: -
cdr3_aa: CASSLAGTSGYNEQFF
cdr3_nt: TGCGCCAGCAGCTTGGCCGGGACTAGCGGTTACAATGAGCAGTTCTTC

d_call: TRBD2
v_call: TRBV7-2
j_call: TRBJ2-1
clone_size: -
cdr3_aa: CASSSTGLAGGNEQFF
cdr3_nt: TGTGCCAGCAGCTCAACGGGACTAGCGGGAGGCAATGAGCAGTTCTTC

d_call: -
v_call: TRBV25-1
j_call: TRBJ1-4
clone_size: -
cdr3_aa: CASSDLDSLNEKLFF
cdr3_nt: TGTGCCAGCAGTGACCTGGACAGTCTTAATGAAAAACTGTTTTTT

d_call: -
v_call: TRBV7-8
j_call: TRBJ2-1
clone_size: -
cdr3_aa: CASSLGEWDEQFF
cdr3_nt: TGTGCCAGCAGCTTAGGGGAGTGGGATGAGCAGTTCTTC

d_call: -
v_call: TRBV5-5
j_call: TRBJ1-1
clone_size: -
cdr3_aa: CASSLWRTEKRGTEAFF
cdr3_nt: TGTGCCAGCAGCTTGTGGAGGACAGAAAAACGGGGCACTGAAGCTTTCTTT

d_call: TRBD2
v_call: TRBV4-2
j_call: TRBJ2-7
clone_size: once
cdr3_aa: CASSQATSGSYEQYF
cdr3_nt: TGTGCCAGCAGCCAAGCGACTAGCGGGAGCTACGAGCAGTACTTC

d_call: -
v_call: TRBV2
j_call: TRBJ1-1
clone_size: -
cdr3_aa: CASSVAQPNTEAFF
cdr3_nt: TGTGCCAGCAGTGTAGCACAGCCGAACACTGAAGCTTTCTTT

d_call: -
v_call: TRBV30
j_call: TRBJ1-4
clone_size: -
cdr3_aa: CAWSKRPGRNEKLFF
cdr3_nt: TGTGCCTGGAGTAAGAGACCCGGCAGGAATGAAAAACTGTTTTTT

d_call: TRBD2
v_call: TRBV18
j_call: TRBJ2-2
clone_size: -
cdr3_aa: CANSPFETSETGELFF
cdr3_nt: TGTGCCAACTCACCATTCGAGACTAGCGAGACCGGGGAGCTGTTTTTT

d_call: TRBD2
v_call: TRBV15
j_call: TRBJ2-5
clone_size: -
cdr3_aa: CATSRDQAGAVPETQYF
cdr3_nt: TGTGCCACCAGCAGAGATCAAGCGGGGGCTGTTCCGGAGACCCAGTACTTC

d_call: -
v_call: TRBV18
j_call: TRBJ2-3
clone_size: -
cdr3_aa: CASSPPTEKNTDTQYF
cdr3_nt: TGTGCCAGCTCACCGCCGACAGAGAAAAACACAGATACGCAGTATTTT

d_call: TRBD1
v_call: TRBV6-1
j_call: TRBJ1-5
clone_size: -
cdr3_aa: CASSEGQGRYNQPQHF
cdr3_nt: TGTGCCAGCAGTGAAGGACAGGGCCGGTACAATCAGCCCCAGCATTTT

d_call: TRBD2
v_call: TRBV5-1
j_call: TRBJ2-3
clone_size: -
cdr3_aa: CASSGRLAGSTDTQYF
cdr3_nt: TGCGCCAGCAGCGGACGACTAGCGGGCAGCACAGATACGCAGTATTTT